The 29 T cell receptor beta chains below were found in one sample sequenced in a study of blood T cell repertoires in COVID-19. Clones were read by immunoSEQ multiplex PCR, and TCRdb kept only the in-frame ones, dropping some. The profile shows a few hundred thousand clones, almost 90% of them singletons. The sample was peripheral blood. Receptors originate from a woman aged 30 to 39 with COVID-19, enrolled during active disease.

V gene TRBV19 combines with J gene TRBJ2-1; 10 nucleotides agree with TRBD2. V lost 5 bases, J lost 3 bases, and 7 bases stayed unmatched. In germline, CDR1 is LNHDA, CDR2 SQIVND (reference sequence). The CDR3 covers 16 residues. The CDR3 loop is CASSPRAGGVYNEQFF. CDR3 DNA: TGTGCCAGTAGTCCTAGAGCGGGAGGGGTCTACAATGAGCAGTTCTTC.

The chain's CDR3 is CASSLLAGTGGNEQFF. The CDR3 nucleotides read TGTGCCAGCAGCCTACTAGCGGGCACGGGGGGGAATGAGCAGTTCTTC. The chain couples TRBV9 to TRBJ2-1, with 9 bases that match TRBD2. CDR3 length equals 16 residues. V dropped 4 bases and J dropped 7; count of bases not matched to a gene: 12. Germline CDR1 and CDR2: SGDLS and YYNGEE.

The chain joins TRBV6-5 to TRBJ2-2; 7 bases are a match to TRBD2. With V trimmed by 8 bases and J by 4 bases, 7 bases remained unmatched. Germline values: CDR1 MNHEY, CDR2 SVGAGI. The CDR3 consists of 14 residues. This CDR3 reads CASASGPSTGELFF. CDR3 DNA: TGTGCCAGCGCTAGCGGTCCTTCCACCGGGGAGCTGTTTTTT.

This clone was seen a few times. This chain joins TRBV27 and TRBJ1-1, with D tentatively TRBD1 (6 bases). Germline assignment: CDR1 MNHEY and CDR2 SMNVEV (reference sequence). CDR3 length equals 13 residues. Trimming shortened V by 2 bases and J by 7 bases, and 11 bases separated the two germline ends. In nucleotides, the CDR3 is TGTGCCAGCAGTTTAGCGGGGGCGTATGAAGCTTTCTTT. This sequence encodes CASSLAGAYEAFF.

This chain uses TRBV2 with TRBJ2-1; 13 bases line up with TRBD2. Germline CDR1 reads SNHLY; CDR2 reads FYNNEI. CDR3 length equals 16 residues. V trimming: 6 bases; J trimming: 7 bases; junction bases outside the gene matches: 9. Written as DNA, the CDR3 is TGTGCCAGCAGGGCCGGGACTAGCGGGGAGAGGAATGAGCAGTTCTTC. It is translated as CASRAGTSGERNEQFF.

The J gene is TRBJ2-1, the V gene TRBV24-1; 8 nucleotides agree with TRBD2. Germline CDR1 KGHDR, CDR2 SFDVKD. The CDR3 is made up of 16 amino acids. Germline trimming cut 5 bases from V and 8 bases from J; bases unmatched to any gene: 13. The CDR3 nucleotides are TGTGCCACCAGTGCACCCAGCGGGAGAAATAGCGATGAGCAGTTCTTC. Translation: CATSAPSGRNSDEQFF.

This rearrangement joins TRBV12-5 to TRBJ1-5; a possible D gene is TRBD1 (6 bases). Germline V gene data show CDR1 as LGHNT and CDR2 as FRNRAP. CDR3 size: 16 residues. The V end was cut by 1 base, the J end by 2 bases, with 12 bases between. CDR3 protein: CASGLGRGARNQPQHF. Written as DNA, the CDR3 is TGTGCTAGTGGTTTGGGACGGGGGGCGCGCAATCAGCCCCAGCATTTT. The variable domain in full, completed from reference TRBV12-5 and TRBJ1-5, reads DARVTQTPRHKVTEMGQEVTMRCQPILGHNTVFWYRQTMMQGLELLAYFRNRAPLDDSGMPKDRFSAEMPDATLATLKIQPSEPRDSAVYFCASGLGRGARNQPQHFGDGTRLSIL.

This CDR3 reads CASRTSGWNTGELFF. CDR3 bases: TGTGCCAGCAGGACTAGCGGGTGGAACACCGGGGAGCTGTTTTTT. The chain links TRBV28 to TRBJ2-2; 10 nucleotides line up with TRBD2. Germline V CDR1 and CDR2: MDHEN, SYDVKM. V lost 6 bases to trimming and J lost 1 base; unmatched junction nucleotides: 2. The CDR3 runs to 15 residues.

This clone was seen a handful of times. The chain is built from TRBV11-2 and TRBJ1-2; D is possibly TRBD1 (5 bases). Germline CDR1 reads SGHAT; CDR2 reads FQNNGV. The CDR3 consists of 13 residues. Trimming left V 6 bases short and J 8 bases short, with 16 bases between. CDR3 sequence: CASSSSGGFGYTF. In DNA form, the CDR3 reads TGTGCCAGCAGTTCGTCGGGGGGATTCGGCTACACCTTC.

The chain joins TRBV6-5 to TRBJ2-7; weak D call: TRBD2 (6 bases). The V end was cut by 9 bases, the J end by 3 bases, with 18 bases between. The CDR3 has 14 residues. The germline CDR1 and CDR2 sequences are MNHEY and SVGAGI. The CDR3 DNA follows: TGTGCCAGTACCCCCAGACTAGACCACTACGAGCAGTACTTC. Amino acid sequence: CASTPRLDHYEQYF.

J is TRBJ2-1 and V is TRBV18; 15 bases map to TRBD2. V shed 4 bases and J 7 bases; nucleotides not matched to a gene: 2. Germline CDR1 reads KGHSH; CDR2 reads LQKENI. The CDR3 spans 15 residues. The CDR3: CASSRGLAGGNEQFF. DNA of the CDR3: TGTGCCAGCTCACGAGGACTAGCGGGAGGGAATGAGCAGTTCTTC.

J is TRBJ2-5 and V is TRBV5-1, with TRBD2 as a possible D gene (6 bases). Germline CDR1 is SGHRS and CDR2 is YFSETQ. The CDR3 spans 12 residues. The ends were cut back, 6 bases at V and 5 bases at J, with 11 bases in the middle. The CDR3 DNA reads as TGCGCCAGCACTACTAGCCAGGAGACCCAGTACTTC. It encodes CASTTSQETQYF.

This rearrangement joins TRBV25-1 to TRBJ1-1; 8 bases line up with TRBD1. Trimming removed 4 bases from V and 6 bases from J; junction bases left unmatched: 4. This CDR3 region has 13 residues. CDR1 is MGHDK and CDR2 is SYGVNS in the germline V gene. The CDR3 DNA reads TGTGCCAGCAGTGGCAGGGGGCCGGCTGAAGCTTTCTTT. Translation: CASSGRGPAEAFF.

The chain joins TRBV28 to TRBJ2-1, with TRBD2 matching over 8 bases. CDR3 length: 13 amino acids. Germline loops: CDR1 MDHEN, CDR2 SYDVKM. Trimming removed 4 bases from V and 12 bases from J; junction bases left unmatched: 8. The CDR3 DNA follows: TGTGCCAGCAGTTCAGTAGCGGGAATAGGGCAGTTCTTC. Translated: CASSSVAGIGQFF.

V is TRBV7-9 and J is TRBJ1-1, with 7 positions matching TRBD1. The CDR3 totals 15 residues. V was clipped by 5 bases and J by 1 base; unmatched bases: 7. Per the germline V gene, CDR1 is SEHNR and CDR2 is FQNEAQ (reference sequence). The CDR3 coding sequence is TGTGCCAGCAGCCCCCTGACAGGGTCGAACACTGAAGCTTTCTTT. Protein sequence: CASSPLTGSNTEAFF.

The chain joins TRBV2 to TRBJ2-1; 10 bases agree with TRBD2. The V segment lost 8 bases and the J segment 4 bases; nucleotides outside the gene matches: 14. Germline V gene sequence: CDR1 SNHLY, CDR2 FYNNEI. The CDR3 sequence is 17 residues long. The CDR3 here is CASPKGEAGGPYNEQFF. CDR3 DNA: TGTGCCAGCCCGAAAGGAGAAGCGGGAGGGCCTTACAATGAGCAGTTCTTC.

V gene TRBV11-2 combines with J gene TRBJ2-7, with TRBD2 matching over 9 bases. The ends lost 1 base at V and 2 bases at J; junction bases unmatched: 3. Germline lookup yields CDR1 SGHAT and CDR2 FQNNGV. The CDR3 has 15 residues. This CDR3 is CASSLGLAATYEQYF. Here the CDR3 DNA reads TGTGCCAGCAGCTTAGGACTAGCGGCAACCTACGAGCAGTACTTC.

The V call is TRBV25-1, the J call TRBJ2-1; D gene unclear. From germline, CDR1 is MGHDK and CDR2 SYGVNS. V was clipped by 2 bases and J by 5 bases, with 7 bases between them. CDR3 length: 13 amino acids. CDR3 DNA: TGTGCCAGCAGTGAAAGTCGAGACAATGAGCAGTTCTTC. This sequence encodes CASSESRDNEQFF.

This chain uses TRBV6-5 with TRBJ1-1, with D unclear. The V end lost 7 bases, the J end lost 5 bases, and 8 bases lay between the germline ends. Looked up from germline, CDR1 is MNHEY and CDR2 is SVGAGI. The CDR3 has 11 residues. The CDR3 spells CASKEGTEAFF. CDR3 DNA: TGTGCCAGCAAGGAGGGAACTGAAGCTTTCTTT.

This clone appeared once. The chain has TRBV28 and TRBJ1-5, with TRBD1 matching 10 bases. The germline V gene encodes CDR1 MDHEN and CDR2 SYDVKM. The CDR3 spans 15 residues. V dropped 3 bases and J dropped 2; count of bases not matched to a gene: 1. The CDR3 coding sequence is TGTGCCAGCAGTTTGGGGACAGGGGGCAATCAGCCCCAGCATTTT. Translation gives CASSLGTGGNQPQHF.

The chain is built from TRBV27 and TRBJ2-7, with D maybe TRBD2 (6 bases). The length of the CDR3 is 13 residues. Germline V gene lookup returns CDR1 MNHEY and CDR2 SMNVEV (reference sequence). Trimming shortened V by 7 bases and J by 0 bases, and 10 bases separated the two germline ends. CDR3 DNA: TGTGCCAGCAAGCGGGCCAGCTCCTACGAGCAGTACTTC. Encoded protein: CASKRASSYEQYF.

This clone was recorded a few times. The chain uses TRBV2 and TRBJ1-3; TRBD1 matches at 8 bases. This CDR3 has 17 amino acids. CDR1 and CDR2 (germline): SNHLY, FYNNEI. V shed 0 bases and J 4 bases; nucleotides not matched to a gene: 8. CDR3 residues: CASSEALQGAGGNTIYF. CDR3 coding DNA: TGTGCCAGCAGTGAAGCGCTTCAGGGGGCTGGGGGAAACACCATATATTTT.

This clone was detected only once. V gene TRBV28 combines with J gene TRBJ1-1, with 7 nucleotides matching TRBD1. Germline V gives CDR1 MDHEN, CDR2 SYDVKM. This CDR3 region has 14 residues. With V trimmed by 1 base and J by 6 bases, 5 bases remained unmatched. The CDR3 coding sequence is TGTGCCAGCAGTTTATTCTCCAGGGGGGCTGAAGCTTTCTTT. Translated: CASSLFSRGAEAFF. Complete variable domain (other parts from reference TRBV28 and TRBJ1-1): DVKVTQSSRYLVKRTGEKVFLECVQDMDHENMFWYRQDPGLGLRLIYFSYDVKMKEKGDIPEGYSVSREKKERFSLILESASTNQTSMYLCASSLFSRGAEAFFGQGTRLTVV.

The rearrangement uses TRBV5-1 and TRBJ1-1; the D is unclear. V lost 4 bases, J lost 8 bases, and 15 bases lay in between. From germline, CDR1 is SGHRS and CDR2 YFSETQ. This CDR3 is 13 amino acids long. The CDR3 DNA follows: TGCGCCAGCAGCACCGGGGATCGGAGGGAAGCTTTCTTT. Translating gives CASSTGDRREAFF.

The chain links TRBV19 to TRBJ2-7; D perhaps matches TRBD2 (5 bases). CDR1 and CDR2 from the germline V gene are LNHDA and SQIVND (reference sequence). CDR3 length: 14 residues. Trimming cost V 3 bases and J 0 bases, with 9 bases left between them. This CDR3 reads CASSMQRSSYEQYF. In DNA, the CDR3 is TGTGCCAGTAGTATGCAGCGGTCCTCCTACGAGCAGTACTTC.

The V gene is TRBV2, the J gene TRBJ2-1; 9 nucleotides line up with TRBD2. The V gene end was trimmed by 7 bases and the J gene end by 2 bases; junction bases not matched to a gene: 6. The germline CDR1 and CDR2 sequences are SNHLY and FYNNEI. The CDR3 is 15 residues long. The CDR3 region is CASNSGSLPYNEQFF. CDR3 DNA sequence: TGTGCCAGCAATAGCGGGAGCCTTCCCTACAATGAGCAGTTCTTC.

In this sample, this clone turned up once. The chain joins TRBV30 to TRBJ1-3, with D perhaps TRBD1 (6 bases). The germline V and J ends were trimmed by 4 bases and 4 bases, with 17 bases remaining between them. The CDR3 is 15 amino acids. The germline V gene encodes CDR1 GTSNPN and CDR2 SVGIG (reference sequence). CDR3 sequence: CAWKKWEGEGNTIYF. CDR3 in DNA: TGTGCCTGGAAAAAGTGGGAGGGGGAAGGAAACACCATATATTTT.

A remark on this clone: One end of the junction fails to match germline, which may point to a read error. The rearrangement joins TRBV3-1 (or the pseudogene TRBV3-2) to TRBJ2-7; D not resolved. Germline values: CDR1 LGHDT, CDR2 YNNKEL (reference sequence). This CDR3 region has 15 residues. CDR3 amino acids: CASSQGLDPSHEQYF. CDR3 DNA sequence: TGTGCCAGCAGCCAAGGGCTAGATCCCTCCCACGAGCAGTACTTC.

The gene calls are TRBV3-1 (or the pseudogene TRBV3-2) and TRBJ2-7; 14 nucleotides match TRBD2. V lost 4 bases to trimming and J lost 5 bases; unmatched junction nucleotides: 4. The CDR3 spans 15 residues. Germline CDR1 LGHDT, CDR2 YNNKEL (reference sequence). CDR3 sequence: CASSRGTSGSDEQYF. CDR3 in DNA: TGTGCCAGCAGCCGAGGGACTAGCGGGAGTGACGAGCAGTACTTC.